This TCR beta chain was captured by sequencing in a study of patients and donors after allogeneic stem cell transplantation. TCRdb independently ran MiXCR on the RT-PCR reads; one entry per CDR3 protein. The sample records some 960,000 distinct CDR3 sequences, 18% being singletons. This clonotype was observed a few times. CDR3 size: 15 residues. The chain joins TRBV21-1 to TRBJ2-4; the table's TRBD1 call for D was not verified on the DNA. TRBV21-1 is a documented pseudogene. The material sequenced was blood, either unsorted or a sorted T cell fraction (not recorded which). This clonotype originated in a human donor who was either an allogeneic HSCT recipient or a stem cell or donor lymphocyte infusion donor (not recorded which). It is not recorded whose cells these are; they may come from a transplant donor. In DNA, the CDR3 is TGTGCCAGCACCAAAGACAGGGTGACCAAAAACATTCAGTACTTC. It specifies CASTKDRVTKNIQYF.